This note documents a single TCR beta chain sequence. Germline CDR1 reads MNHEY; CDR2 reads SVGAGI. CDR3 length: 12 amino acids. The ends lost 6 bases at V and 13 bases at J; junction bases unmatched: 6. This entry is derived from a study of blood T cell repertoires in COVID-19. Profiled with immunoSEQ multiplex PCR; TCRdb holds only in-frame clones, not every one. This sample has tens of thousands of clones; more than 85% occur once, and the top ten carry around 7.3%. Sample: peripheral blood. This TCR was recovered from a man older than 75 with active or convalescent COVID-19. This chain connects TRBV6-5 to TRBJ1-4, with TRBD1 matching 9 bases. This CDR3 reads CASSRTGDVLFF. CDR3 nucleotide sequence: TGTGCCAGCAGCCGGACAGGGGATGTACTGTTTTTT.